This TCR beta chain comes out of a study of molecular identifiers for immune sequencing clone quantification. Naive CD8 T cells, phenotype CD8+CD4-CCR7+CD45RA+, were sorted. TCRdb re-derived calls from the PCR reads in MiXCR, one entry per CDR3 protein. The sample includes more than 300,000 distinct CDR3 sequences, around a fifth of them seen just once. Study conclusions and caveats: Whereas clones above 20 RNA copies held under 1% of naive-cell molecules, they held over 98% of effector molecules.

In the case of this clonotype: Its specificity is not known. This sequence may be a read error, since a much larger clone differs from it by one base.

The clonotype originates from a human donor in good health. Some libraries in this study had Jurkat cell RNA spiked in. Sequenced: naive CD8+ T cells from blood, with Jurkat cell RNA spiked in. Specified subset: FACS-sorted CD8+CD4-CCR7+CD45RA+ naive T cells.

CDR3 nucleotides: TGTGCCAGTAGTATATCCGGGACAGGGGATAACGAGCAGTACTTC. This codes for CASSISGTGDNEQYF. The chain has TRBV19 and TRBJ2-7; the match to TRBD1 covers 10 bases. This CDR3 contains 15 residues. Germline CDR1 is LNHDA and CDR2 is SQIVND (reference sequence). The J segment lost 5 bases and the V segment lost 2 bases, leaving 6 bases of the junction unmatched.